These 21 T cell receptor beta chains share one sample of origin, sequenced in a study of CD8 T cells in ankylosing spondylitis. TCRdb reprocessed the 5' RACE reads via MiXCR and lists one record per CDR3 protein. The table includes a few hundred thousand distinct CDR3 sequences, about 10% detected once. The sequencing input was blood, either unsorted or a sorted T cell fraction (not recorded which). The receptor source for this set is a male donor with ankylosing spondylitis or in good health (not recorded which).

The chain links TRBV5-4 to TRBJ2-1, with TRBD2 matching 10 bases. The CDR3 consists of 15 residues. Germline V gene lookup returns CDR1 SGHNT and CDR2 YYREEE (reference sequence). V lost 2 bases, J lost 10 bases, and 9 bases stayed unmatched. The CDR3: CASSLAGGPLWEQFF. CDR3 nucleotides: TGTGCCAGCAGCTTAGCGGGAGGGCCCTTATGGGAGCAGTTCTTC.

The chain employs TRBV20-1 and TRBJ1-1; D not resolved. The CDR3 runs 13 residues. The V gene lost 1 base and the J gene lost 1 base, with 7 bases spanning the gap. Germline loops: CDR1 DFQATT, CDR2 SNEGSKA (reference sequence). CDR3 coding DNA: TGCAGTGCTAGAGTGCAACAGAACACTGAAGCTTTCTTT. Translation: CSARVQQNTEAFF.

The chain employs TRBV2 and TRBJ2-1, with 9 nucleotides matching TRBD2. The CDR3 sequence is 14 residues long. Germline trimming cut 11 bases from V and 5 bases from J; bases unmatched to any gene: 10. Per the germline V gene, CDR1 is SNHLY and CDR2 is FYNNEI. The CDR3 here is CARGYSGRNNEQFF. CDR3 nucleotide sequence: TGTGCCCGCGGATATAGCGGGAGAAACAATGAGCAGTTCTTC.

The chain couples TRBV11-1 to TRBJ2-7; 7 bases line up with TRBD1. Per the germline V gene, CDR1 is SGHAT and CDR2 is FQDESV (reference sequence). The V and J ends lost 0 bases and 4 bases, in that order; junction bases with no gene match: 6. The CDR3 loop spans 15 amino acids. CDR3 sequence: CASSLAPEDRYEQYF. The CDR3 DNA follows: TGTGCCAGCAGCTTAGCCCCCGAGGACAGGTACGAGCAGTACTTC.

This clonotype has at least ten counts. CDR3 in DNA: TGTGCCAGCAGTCGCGGGACTAGCGGGAGGGCCGTCACAGATACGCAGTATTTT. This codes for CASSRGTSGRAVTDTQYF. The chain couples TRBV28 to TRBJ2-3; 16 nucleotides match TRBD2. CDR3 length: 18 residues. Trimming at V came to 5 bases and at J to 2 bases, leaving 7 bases not matched to a gene. Per germline, CDR1 MDHEN and CDR2 SYDVKM.

This clonotype was detected ten times or more. V and J are TRBV3-1 and TRBJ1-1, with D perhaps matching TRBD1 (5 bases). Germline V CDR1 and CDR2: LGHDT, YNNKEL (reference sequence). The CDR3 contains 14 residues. Trimming took off 1 base at V and 11 bases at J, with 17 bases between the two ends. The CDR3 sequence: CASSQGSRGRKAFF. The CDR3 bases are TGTGCCAGCAGCCAAGGTTCTAGGGGTAGGAAGGCTTTCTTT.

This clonotype was seen repeatedly, ten times or more. The CDR3 spells CSARDSGQDSYEQYF. DNA for the CDR3: TGCAGTGCTAGAGATTCGGGACAGGACTCCTACGAGCAGTACTTC. The chain recombines TRBV20-1 with TRBJ2-7, with 8 bases fitting TRBD1. This CDR3 has 15 amino acids. CDR1 is DFQATT, CDR2 SNEGSKA, per germline (reference sequence). Unmatched junction bases numbered 4, after V lost 0 bases and J lost 0 bases.

The rearrangement joins TRBV7-7 to TRBJ2-2; 7 bases line up with TRBD1. The CDR3 extends over 16 amino acids. V lost 1 base to trimming and J lost 6 bases; unmatched junction nucleotides: 8. Germline V gives CDR1 SSHAT, CDR2 FNYEAQ (reference sequence). The CDR3 spells CASSLGTGRRAGELFF. CDR3 coding DNA: TGTGCCAGCAGCTTAGGGACAGGTCGAAGAGCCGGGGAGCTGTTTTTT. Full variable domain (remainder filled in from reference TRBV7-7 and TRBJ2-2): GAGVSQSPRYKVTKRGQDVTLRCDPISSHATLYWYQQALGQGPEFLTYFNYEAQPDKSGLPSDRFSAERPEGSISTLTIQRTEQRDSAMYRCASSLGTGRRAGELFFGEGSRLTVL.

V usage is TRBV18 and J usage is TRBJ2-7; TRBD2 aligns across 8 bases. Germline loops: CDR1 KGHSH, CDR2 LQKENI. The CDR3 is 15 residues long. Losses at the gene ends were 0 bases for V and 3 bases for J; bases not matched to a gene: 4. DNA of the CDR3: TGTGCCAGCTCACCACCGGGACGGGAGGGCTACGAGCAGTACTTC. Its protein is CASSPPGREGYEQYF. Full variable domain (remainder filled in from reference TRBV18 and TRBJ2-7): NAGVMQNPRHLVRRRGQEARLRCSPMKGHSHVYWYRQLPEEGLKFMVYLQKENIIDESGMPKERFSAEFPKEGPSILRIQQVVRGDSAAYFCASSPPGREGYEQYFGPGTRLTVT.

Points on this clonotype: At one end the junction does not follow the germline gene, possibly because of a read error. The chain combines TRBV5-1 with TRBJ2-2; D ambiguous. This CDR3 is built from 14 residues. Per the germline V gene, CDR1 is SGHRS and CDR2 is YFSETQ. The CDR3 DNA follows: TGCGTCAGCCGCCTTGACACCAACACCGGGGAGCTGTTTTTT. Protein product: CVSRLDTNTGELFF. Together with reference TRBV5-1 and TRBJ2-2, the CDR3 gives the full variable domain: KAGVTQTPRYLIKTRGQQVTLSCSPISGHRSVSWYQQTPGQGLQFLFEYFSETQRNKGNFPGRFSGRQFSNSRSEMNVSTLELGDSALYLCVSRLDTNTGELFFGEGSRLTVL.

This clonotype was detected ten times or more. The chain couples TRBV5-1 to TRBJ2-1; D is unresolved. The V end lost 4 bases, the J end lost 7 bases, and 9 bases lay between the germline ends. Germline CDR1 is SGHRS and CDR2 is YFSETQ. The CDR3 totals 12 residues. The CDR3 is CASSTLENEQFF. DNA for the CDR3: TGCGCCAGCAGCACGCTAGAAAATGAGCAGTTCTTC.

This clonotype was counted many times. The CDR3: CASSYVGWETQYF. CDR3 nucleotides: TGTGCCAGCAGTTACGTGGGTTGGGAGACCCAGTACTTC. J is TRBJ2-5 and V is TRBV6-5; D uncertain. V lost 2 bases, J lost 5 bases, and 9 bases lay in between. The CDR3 runs to 13 residues. CDR1 and CDR2 from the germline V gene are MNHEY and SVGAGI.

The CDR3 is CASSDGKGVPFGYTF. The CDR3 nucleotides read TGTGCCAGCAGTGATGGGAAGGGGGTCCCCTTTGGCTACACCTTC. The gene calls are TRBV6-1 and TRBJ1-2, with D perhaps matching TRBD1 (6 bases). The V gene's germline CDR1 is MNHNS and CDR2 SASEGT. V lost 3 bases, J lost 7 bases, and 18 bases lay in between. The CDR3 is 15 residues long.

This clonotype was observed at least ten times. The J gene is TRBJ2-1, the V gene TRBV6-2 or TRBV6-3, with a tentative D call TRBD2 (5 bases). In germline, CDR1 is MNHEY, CDR2 SVGEGT. The CDR3 is 12 amino acids. The ends were cut back, 6 bases at V and 3 bases at J, with 6 bases in the middle. In DNA form, the CDR3 reads TGTGCCAGCAGAGACTACTACAATGAGCAGTTCTTC. Residues: CASRDYYNEQFF.

This clonotype has ten or more counts. The V and J genes are TRBV20-1 and TRBJ1-1; 8 nucleotides agree with TRBD1. Trimming at V came to 6 bases and at J to 4 bases, leaving 10 bases not matched to a gene. The CDR3 loop spans 14 amino acids. Germline CDR1 reads DFQATT; CDR2 reads SNEGSKA (reference sequence). CDR3 amino acids: CSATGQGKGTEAFF. CDR3 bases: TGCAGTGCGACAGGACAGGGAAAGGGCACTGAAGCTTTCTTT.

This clonotype has ten or more counts. This rearrangement joins TRBV6-5 to TRBJ2-7; D is possibly TRBD2 (6 bases). Trimming removed 0 bases at V and 6 bases at J, with 21 bases between. CDR3 size: 17 residues. Germline CDR1 and CDR2: MNHEY and SVGAGI. Here the CDR3 DNA reads TGTGCCAGCAGTTACTCGAAGGATGGGGGAGGAACCTCCGAGCAGTACTTC. This codes for CASSYSKDGGGTSEQYF.

This clonotype was picked up many times. The chain recombines TRBV7-9 with TRBJ2-1; D not certain. From germline, CDR1 is SEHNR and CDR2 FQNEAQ (reference sequence). The CDR3 contains 11 residues. Trimming removed 6 bases at V and 10 bases at J, with 10 bases between. The CDR3 nucleotides are TGTGCCAGCAGTAGGTTCGCCGAGCAGTTCTTC. Residues: CASSRFAEQFF.

The sample holds many counts of this clonotype. The chain recombines TRBV20-1 with TRBJ1-2; 8 bases agree with TRBD1. Looked up from germline, CDR1 is DFQATT and CDR2 is SNEGSKA (reference sequence). The CDR3 has 17 amino acids. The J segment lost 0 bases and the V segment lost 4 bases, leaving 13 bases of the junction unmatched. The CDR3 loop is CSATGSLAGGTNYGYTF. The CDR3 DNA reads TGCAGTGCTACTGGTTCTCTTGCAGGGGGCACTAACTATGGCTACACCTTC.

There are many counts of this clonotype. The V call is TRBV5-1, the J call TRBJ2-3; no clear D. Trimming took off 1 base at V and 7 bases at J, with 4 bases between the two ends. Germline-derived CDR1 and CDR2 are SGHRS and YFSETQ. The CDR3 is made up of 11 amino acids. The CDR3 protein is CASSLRNTQYF. The CDR3 nucleotides read TGCGCCAGCAGCTTGAGAAATACGCAGTATTTT.

There are many counts of this clonotype. The V call is TRBV5-4, the J call TRBJ1-1, with 8 positions matching TRBD1. Germline trimming cut 2 bases from V and 1 base from J; bases unmatched to any gene: 4. This CDR3 is built from 15 residues. Germline CDR1 SGHNT, CDR2 YYREEE (reference sequence). CDR3 residues: CASSFLQGANTEAFF. The CDR3, as DNA: TGTGCCAGCAGCTTTCTCCAGGGGGCGAACACTGAAGCTTTCTTT. The full variable domain, in which reference TRBV5-4 and TRBJ1-1 provide the parts outside the CDR3, is ETGVTQSPTHLIKTRGQQVTLRCSSQSGHNTVSWYQQALGQGPQFIFQYYREEENGRGNFPPRFSGLQFPNYSSELNVNALELDDSALYLCASSFLQGANTEAFFGQGTRLTVV.

The table lists this clonotype with a few counts. This rearrangement joins TRBV2 to TRBJ2-3, with 10 bases aligning to TRBD2. Trimming cost V 3 bases and J 4 bases; bases outside gene matches: 10. The CDR3 is 17 residues long. In germline, CDR1 is SNHLY, CDR2 FYNNEI. The CDR3 spells CASSDVRLAGTPDTQYF. The DNA for the CDR3 is TGTGCCAGCAGTGATGTAAGACTAGCGGGTACCCCAGATACGCAGTATTTT.